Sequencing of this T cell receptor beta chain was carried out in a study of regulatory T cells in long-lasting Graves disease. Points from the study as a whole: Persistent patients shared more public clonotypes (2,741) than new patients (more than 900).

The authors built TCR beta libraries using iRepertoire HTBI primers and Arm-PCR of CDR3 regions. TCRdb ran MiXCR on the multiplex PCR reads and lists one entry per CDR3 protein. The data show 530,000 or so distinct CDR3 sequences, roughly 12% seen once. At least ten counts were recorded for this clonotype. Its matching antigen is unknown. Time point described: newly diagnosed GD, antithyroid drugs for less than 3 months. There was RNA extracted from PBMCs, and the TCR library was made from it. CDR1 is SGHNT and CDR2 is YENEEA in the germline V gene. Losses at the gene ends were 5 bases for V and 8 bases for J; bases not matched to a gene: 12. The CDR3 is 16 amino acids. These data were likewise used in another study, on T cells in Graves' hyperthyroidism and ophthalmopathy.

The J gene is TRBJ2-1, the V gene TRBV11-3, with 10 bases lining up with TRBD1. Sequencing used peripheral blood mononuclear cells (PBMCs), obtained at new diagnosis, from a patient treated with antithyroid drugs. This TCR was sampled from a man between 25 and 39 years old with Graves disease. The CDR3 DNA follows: TGTGCCAGCAGCCGCGCGGGGACAGGGGAGGCAGATGAGCAGTTCTTC. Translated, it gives CASSRAGTGEADEQFF.